The clone carrying this T cell receptor (beta chain) was counted between two and nine times. Its cognate antigen is unknown. This entry belongs to a study of cytomegalovirus exposure and HLA in healthy donors. Study summary: A previous analysis identified around 120 million unique TCR beta sequences derived from roughly 190 million T cells. General study findings and limits: Investigators reported 150 to 200 TCR beta chains as tied to cytomegalovirus. A few chains tied to CMV proved CMV antigen-specific in vitro.

CDR3 length equals 18 residues. With V trimmed by 4 bases and J by 1 base, 13 bases remained unmatched. The PCR ran on 60 Vbeta and 13 Jbeta primers. As processed by the authors: Roughly 83 million unique TCR beta chains, about 11 million of them shared, were counted by a later analysis. The method was immunoSEQ multiplex PCR; TCRdb's version includes in-frame clones alone and lacks a portion of them. V, J and clone size were drawn from that table, and D and trimming were deduced from the DNA. The data show about 140,000 clones, around 85% seen once. The source material was PBMCs. The receptor was derived from a woman aged 45-59 years in good health and CMV-seropositive. The chain is built from TRBV5-3 and TRBJ2-3; 9 positions match TRBD2. TRBV5-3 is flagged as an ORF with uncertain function. The CDR3 spells CARSPREVAGARTDTQYF. In DNA form, the CDR3 reads TGTGCCAGAAGCCCCAGGGAGGTAGCGGGGGCCCGCACAGATACGCAGTATTTT.